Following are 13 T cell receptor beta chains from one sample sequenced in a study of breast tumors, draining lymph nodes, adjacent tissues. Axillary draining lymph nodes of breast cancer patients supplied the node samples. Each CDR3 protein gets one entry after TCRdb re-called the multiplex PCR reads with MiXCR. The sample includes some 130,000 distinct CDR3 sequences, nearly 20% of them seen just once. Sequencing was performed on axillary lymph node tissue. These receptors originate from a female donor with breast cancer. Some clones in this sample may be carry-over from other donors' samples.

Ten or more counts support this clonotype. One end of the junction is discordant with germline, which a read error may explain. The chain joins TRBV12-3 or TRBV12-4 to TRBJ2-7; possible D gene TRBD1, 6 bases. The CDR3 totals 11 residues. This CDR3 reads CASSATYGQIF. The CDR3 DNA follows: TGTGCCAGCAGCGCAACGTATGGACAGATCTTC.

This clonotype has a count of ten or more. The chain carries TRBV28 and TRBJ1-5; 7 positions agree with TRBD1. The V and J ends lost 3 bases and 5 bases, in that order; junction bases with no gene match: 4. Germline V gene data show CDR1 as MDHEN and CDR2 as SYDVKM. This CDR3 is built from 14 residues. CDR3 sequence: CASSFTGVHQPQHF. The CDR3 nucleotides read TGTGCCAGCAGTTTTACAGGGGTCCATCAGCCCCAGCATTTT. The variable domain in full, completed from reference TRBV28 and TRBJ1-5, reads DVKVTQSSRYLVKRTGEKVFLECVQDMDHENMFWYRQDPGLGLRLIYFSYDVKMKEKGDIPEGYSVSREKKERFSLILESASTNQTSMYLCASSFTGVHQPQHFGDGTRLSIL.

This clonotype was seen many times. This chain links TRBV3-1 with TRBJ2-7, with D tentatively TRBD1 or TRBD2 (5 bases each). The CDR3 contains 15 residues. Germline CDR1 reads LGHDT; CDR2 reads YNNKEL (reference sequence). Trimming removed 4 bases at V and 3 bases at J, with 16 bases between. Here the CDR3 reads CASSLRGVFGYEQYF. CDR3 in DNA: TGTGCCAGCAGCCTACGAGGGGTCTTTGGCTACGAGCAGTACTTC.

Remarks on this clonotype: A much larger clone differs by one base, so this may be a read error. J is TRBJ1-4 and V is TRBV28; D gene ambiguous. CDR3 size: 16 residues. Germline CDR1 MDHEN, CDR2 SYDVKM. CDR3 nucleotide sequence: TGTGCCAGCAGAACCGCGGAGGCAGCAACTAATGAAGAACTGTTTTTT. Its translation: CASRTAEAATNEELFF.

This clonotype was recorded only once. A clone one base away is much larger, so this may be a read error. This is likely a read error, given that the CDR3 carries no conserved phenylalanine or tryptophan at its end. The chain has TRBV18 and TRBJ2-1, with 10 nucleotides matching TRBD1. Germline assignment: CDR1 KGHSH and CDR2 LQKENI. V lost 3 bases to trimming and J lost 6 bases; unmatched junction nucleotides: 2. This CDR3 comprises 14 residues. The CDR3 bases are TGTGCCAGCTCACCCTGGGACAGGGGCAATGAGCAGTTCTCC. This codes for CASSPWDRGNEQFS.

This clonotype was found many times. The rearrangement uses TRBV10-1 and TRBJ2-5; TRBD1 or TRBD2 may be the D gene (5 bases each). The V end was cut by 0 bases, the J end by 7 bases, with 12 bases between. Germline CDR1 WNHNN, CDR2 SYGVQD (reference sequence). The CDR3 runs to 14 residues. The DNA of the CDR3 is TGCGCCAGCAGTGAGTCAAGGGGAAGCGGGACCCAGTACTTC. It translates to CASSESRGSGTQYF.

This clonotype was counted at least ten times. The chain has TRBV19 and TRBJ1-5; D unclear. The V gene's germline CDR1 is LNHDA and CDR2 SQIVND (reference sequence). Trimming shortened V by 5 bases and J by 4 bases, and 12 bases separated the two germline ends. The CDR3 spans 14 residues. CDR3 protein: CASSPNLGNQPQHF. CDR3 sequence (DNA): TGTGCCAGTAGTCCCAACCTAGGAAATCAGCCCCAGCATTTT.

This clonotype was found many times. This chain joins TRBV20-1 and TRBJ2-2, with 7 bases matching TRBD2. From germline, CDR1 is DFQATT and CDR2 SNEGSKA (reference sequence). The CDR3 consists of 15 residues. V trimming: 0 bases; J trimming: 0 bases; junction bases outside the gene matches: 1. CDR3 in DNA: TGCAGTGCTAGAGATGGGGGGGCGAACACCGGGGAGCTGTTTTTT. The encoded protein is CSARDGGANTGELFF.

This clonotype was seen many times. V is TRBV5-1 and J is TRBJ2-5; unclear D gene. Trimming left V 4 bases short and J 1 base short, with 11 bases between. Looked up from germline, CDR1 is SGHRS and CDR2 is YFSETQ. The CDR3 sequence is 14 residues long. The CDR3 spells CASSDGRFQETQYF. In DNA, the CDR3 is TGCGCCAGCAGCGACGGACGGTTCCAAGAGACCCAGTACTTC.

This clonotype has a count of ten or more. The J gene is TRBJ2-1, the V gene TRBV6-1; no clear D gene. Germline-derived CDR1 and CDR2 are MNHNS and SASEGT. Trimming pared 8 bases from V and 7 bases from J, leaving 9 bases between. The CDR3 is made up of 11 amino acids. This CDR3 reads CASERGNEQFF. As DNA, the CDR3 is TGTGCCAGCGAGAGAGGAAATGAGCAGTTCTTC.

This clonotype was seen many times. The CDR3 bases are TGTGCCAGCAGTGAATTTAGGGCAGGGACTAGGGAGACCCAGTACTTC. Amino acids: CASSEFRAGTRETQYF. The chain joins TRBV6-1 to TRBJ2-5; 8 bases are a match to TRBD2. Germline lookup yields CDR1 MNHNS and CDR2 SASEGT. This CDR3 is built from 16 residues. V gave up 2 bases and J gave up 5 bases; unmatched junction bases: 10.

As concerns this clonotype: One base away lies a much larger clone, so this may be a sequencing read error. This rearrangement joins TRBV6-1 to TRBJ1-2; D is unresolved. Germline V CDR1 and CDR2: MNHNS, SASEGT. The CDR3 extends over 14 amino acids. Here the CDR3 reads CASGEALRDYGYTF. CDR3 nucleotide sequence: TGTGCCAGCGGTGAAGCGCTAAGGGACTATGGCTACACCTTC.

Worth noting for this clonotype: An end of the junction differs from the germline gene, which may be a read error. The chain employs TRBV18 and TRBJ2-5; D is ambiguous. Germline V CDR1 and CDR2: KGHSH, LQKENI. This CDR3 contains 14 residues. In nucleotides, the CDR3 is TGTGCCAGCTCACCACCGTCTACCCAAGGGACCCAGTACTTC. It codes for CASSPPSTQGTQYF.